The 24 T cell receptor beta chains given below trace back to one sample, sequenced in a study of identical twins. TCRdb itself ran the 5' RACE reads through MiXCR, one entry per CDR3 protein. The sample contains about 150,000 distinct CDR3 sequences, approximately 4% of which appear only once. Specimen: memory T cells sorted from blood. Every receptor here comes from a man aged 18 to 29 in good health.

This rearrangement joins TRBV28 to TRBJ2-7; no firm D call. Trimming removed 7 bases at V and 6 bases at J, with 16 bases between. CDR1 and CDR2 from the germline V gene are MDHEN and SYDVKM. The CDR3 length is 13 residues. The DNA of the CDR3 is TGTGCCAGCACCCAGCGAAGATACTGCGAGCAGTACTTC. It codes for CASTQRRYCEQYF.

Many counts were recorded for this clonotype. CDR3 in DNA: TGTGCCAGCAGCGCAGAAACAGGTGGGGGTGAAAAACTGTTTTTT. It is translated as CASSAETGGGEKLFF. The chain uses TRBV9 and TRBJ1-4, with D maybe TRBD1 (5 bases). Germline V gene data show CDR1 as SGDLS and CDR2 as YYNGEE. The CDR3 has 15 residues. Deletions cut 3 bases from V and 7 bases from J, with 16 bases between.

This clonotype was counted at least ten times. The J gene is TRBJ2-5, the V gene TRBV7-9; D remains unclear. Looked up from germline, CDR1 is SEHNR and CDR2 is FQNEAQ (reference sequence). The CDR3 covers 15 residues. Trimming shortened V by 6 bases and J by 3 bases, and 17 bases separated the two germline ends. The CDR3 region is CASRRPRTPEETQYF. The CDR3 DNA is TGTGCCAGCAGACGACCTAGGACCCCCGAAGAGACCCAGTACTTC.

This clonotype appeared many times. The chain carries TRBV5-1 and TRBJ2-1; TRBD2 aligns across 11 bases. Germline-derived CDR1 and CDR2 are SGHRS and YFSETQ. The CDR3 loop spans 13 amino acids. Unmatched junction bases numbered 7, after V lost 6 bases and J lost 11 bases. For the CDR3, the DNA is TGCGCCAGCACCCCCGGGACTAGCGGAAAGCAGTTCTTC. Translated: CASTPGTSGKQFF.

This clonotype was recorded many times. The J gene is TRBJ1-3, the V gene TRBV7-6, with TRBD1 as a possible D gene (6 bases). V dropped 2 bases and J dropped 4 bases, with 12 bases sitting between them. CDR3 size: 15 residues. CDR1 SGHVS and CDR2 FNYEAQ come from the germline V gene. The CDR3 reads CASSLSTGHGNTIYF. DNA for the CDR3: TGTGCCAGCAGCTTAAGTACGGGACACGGAAACACCATATATTTT.

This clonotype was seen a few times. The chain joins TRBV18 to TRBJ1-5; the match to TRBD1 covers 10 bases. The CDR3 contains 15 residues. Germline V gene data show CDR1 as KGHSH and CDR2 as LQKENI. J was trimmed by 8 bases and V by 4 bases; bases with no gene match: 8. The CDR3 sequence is CASSRGTGALKPQHF. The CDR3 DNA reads TGTGCCAGCTCACGTGGGACAGGGGCTCTTAAGCCCCAGCATTTT.

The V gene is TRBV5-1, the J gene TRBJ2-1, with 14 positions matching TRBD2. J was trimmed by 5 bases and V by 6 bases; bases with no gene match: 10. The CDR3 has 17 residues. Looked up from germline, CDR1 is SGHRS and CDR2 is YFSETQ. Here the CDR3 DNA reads TGCGCCAGCACCAGACTAGCGGGGGGGTTCAAGGACAATGAGCAGTTCTTC. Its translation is CASTRLAGGFKDNEQFF.

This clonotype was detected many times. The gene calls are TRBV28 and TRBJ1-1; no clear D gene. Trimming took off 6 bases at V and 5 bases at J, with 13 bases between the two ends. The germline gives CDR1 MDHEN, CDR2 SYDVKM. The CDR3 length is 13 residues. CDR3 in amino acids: CASRRQLDTEAFF. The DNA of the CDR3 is TGTGCCAGCAGAAGGCAGTTGGATACTGAAGCTTTCTTT.

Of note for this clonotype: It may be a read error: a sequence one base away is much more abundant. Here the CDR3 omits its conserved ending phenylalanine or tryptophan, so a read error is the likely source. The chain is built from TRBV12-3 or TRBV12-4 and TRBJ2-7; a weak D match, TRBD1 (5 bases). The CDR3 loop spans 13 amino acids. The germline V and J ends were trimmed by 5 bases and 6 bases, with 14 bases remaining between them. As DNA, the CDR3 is TGTGCCAGCAGTCAACAGGCCGCTGGCGAGCAGTACCTC. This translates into CASSQQAAGEQYL.

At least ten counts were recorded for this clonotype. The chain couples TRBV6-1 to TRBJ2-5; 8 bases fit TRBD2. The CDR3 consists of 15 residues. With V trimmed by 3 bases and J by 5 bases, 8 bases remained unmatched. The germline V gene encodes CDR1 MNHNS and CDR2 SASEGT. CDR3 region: CASSDSGDVRETQYF. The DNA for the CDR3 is TGTGCCAGCAGTGATAGCGGGGACGTCCGGGAGACCCAGTACTTC.

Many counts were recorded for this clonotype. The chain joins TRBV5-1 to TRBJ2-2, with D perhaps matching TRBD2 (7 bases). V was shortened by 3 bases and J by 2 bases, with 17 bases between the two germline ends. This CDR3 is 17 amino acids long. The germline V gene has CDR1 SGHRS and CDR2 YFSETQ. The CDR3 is CASSWIGGARNTGELFF. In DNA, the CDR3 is TGCGCCAGCAGCTGGATAGGGGGGGCCCGAAACACCGGGGAGCTGTTTTTT.

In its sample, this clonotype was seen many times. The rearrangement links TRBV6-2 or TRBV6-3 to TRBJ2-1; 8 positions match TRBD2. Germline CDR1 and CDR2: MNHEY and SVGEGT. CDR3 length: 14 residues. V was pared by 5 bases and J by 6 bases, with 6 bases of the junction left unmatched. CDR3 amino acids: CASSATGTSNEQFF. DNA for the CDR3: TGTGCCAGCAGTGCAACCGGGACTAGCAATGAGCAGTTCTTC.

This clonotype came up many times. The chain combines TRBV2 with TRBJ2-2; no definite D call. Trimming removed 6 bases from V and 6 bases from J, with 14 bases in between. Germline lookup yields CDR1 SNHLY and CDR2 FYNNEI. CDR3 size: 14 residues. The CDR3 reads CASRPRSSAGELFF. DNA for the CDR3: TGTGCCAGCAGACCCCGAAGTTCGGCCGGGGAGCTGTTTTTT.

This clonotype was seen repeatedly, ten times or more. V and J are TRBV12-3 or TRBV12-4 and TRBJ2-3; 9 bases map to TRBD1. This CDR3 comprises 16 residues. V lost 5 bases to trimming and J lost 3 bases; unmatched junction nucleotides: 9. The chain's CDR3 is CASSDALGTGTDTQYF. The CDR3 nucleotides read TGTGCCAGCAGTGACGCCCTCGGGACAGGGACAGATACGCAGTATTTT.

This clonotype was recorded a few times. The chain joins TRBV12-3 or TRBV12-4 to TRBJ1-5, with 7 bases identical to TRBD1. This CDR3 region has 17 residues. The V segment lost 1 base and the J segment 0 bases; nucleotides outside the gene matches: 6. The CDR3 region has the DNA TGTGCCAGCAGTTTAGGGACAGGACTTTATAGCAATCAGCCCCAGCATTTT. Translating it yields CASSLGTGLYSNQPQHF.

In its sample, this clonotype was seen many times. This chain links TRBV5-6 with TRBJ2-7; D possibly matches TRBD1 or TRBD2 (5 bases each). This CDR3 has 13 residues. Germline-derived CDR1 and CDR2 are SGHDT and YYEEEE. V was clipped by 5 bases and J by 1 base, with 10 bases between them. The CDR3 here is CASRGTDSYEQYV. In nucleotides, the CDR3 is TGTGCCAGCAGGGGGACCGATTCCTACGAGCAGTACGTC.

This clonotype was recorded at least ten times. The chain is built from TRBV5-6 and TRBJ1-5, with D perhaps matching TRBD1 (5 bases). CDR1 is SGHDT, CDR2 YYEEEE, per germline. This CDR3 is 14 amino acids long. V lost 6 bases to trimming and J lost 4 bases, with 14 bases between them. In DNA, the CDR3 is TGTGCCAGCACGCGCAGGGACGGGAATCAGCCCCAGCATTTT. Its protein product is CASTRRDGNQPQHF.

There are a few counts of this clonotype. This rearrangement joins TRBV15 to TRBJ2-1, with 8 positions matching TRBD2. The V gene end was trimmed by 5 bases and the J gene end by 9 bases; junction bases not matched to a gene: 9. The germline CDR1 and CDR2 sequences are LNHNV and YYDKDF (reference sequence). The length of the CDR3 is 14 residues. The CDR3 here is CATSPRFAGGEQFF. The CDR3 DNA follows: TGTGCCACCAGCCCACGCTTTGCGGGGGGTGAGCAGTTCTTC.

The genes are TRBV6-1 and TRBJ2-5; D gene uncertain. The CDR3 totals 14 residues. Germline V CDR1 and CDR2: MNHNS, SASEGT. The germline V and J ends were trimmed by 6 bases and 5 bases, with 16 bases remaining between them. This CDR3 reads CASRATSNTETQYF. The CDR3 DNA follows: TGTGCCAGCAGGGCGACTTCCAATACCGAGACCCAGTACTTC.

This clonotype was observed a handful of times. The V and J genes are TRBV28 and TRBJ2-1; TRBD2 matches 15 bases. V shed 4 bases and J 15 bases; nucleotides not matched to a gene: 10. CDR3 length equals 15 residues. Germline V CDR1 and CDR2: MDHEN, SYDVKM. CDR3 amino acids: CASSSGTSGRWSPFF. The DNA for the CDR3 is TGTGCCAGCAGTTCCGGGACTAGCGGGAGGTGGTCCCCGTTCTTC.

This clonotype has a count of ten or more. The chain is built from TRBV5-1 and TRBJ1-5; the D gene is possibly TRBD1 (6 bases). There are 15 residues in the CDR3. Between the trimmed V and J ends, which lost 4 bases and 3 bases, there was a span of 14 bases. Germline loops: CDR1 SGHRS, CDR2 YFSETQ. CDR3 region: CASSPEGQYNQPQHF. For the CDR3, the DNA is TGCGCCAGCAGCCCGGAAGGACAGTACAATCAGCCCCAGCATTTT.

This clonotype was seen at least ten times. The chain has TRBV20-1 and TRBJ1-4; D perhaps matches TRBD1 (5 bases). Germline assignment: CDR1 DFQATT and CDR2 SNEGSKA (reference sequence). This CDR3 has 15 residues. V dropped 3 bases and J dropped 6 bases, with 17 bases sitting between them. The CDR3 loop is CSARPRGTQDEKLFF. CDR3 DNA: TGCAGTGCTAGGCCCCGGGGGACGCAGGATGAAAAACTGTTTTTT.

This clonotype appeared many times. This CDR3 reads CSVAGGPNNEQFF. CDR3 in DNA: TGCAGCGTAGCGGGAGGGCCTAACAATGAGCAGTTCTTC. V and J are TRBV20-1 and TRBJ2-1; TRBD2 aligns across 11 bases. The CDR3 has 13 amino acids. The germline gives CDR1 DFQATT, CDR2 SNEGSKA (reference sequence).

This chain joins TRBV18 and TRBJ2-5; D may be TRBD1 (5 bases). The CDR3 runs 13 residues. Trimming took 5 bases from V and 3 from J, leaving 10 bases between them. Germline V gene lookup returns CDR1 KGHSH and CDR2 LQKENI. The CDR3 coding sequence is TGTGCCAGCTCAAGGAGCAGGGAAGAGACCCAGTACTTC. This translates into CASSRSREETQYF.